One and the same sample provided the 8 T cell receptor beta chains below, sequenced in a study of control samples from healthy donors and cancer patients. Generated by immunoSEQ multiplex PCR, the TCRdb table keeps only in-frame clones and is missing some. In the table there are roughly 130,000 clones, approximately 90% of which are singletons. What was sequenced was blood. These receptors were taken from a man between 18 and 29 years old in good health.

The V call is TRBV7-9, the J call TRBJ1-1; possibly TRBD1 for D (6 bases). Germline V lookup: CDR1 SEHNR, CDR2 FQNEAQ (reference sequence). V was shortened by 5 bases and J by 0 bases, with 13 bases between the two germline ends. The CDR3 has 15 residues. The CDR3 bases are TGTGCCAGCAGCCCTCAGGGGACCGTGAACACTGAAGCTTTCTTT. Its translation: CASSPQGTVNTEAFF.

The chain links TRBV3-1 (or the pseudogene TRBV3-2) to TRBJ1-1; 8 nucleotides line up with TRBD1. Looked up from germline, CDR1 is LGHDT and CDR2 is YNNKEL (reference sequence). V dropped 0 bases and J dropped 5; count of bases not matched to a gene: 5. The CDR3 contains 15 residues. The CDR3 sequence: CASSQEQGELTEAFF. CDR3 in DNA: TGTGCCAGCAGCCAAGAACAGGGGGAACTAACTGAAGCTTTCTTT.

By frequency in the sample, this clone is medium-sized. The CDR3 region has the DNA TGCGCCAGCAGCTTGTTCACCTCCTACGAGCAGTACTTC. It is translated as CASSLFTSYEQYF. The genes are TRBV5-1 and TRBJ2-7, with no clear D. The CDR3 is 13 residues long. CDR1 SGHRS and CDR2 YFSETQ come from the germline V gene. Trimming took off 1 base at V and 0 bases at J, with 5 bases between the two ends.

The chain employs TRBV7-9 and TRBJ1-3; tentatively, D is TRBD1 (6 bases). Trimming cost V 8 bases and J 3 bases, with 17 bases left between them. The CDR3 contains 15 residues. Germline values: CDR1 SEHNR, CDR2 FQNEAQ (reference sequence). The CDR3 bases are TGTGCCAGCTTGAGCCCGGGGGCTAGTGGAAACACCATATATTTT. Its protein is CASLSPGASGNTIYF.

This clone was seen a handful of times. The genes are TRBV2 and TRBJ1-2, with unresolved D. Germline loops: CDR1 SNHLY, CDR2 FYNNEI. This CDR3 contains 15 residues. Trimming left V 3 bases short and J 3 bases short, with 14 bases between. CDR3 DNA sequence: TGTGCCAGCAGTGAGCTCGGCAGTAGGGACTATGGCTACACCTTC. Amino acids: CASSELGSRDYGYTF. The whole variable domain, remainder taken from reference TRBV2 and TRBJ1-2, is EPEVTQTPSHQVTQMGQEVILRCVPISNHLYFYWYRQILGQKVEFLVSFYNNEISEKSEIFDDQFSVERPDGSNFTLKIRSTKLEDSAMYFCASSELGSRDYGYTFGSGTRLTVV.

This clone has only one observation. J is TRBJ2-1 and V is TRBV7-6; 13 bases fit TRBD2. The CDR3 runs to 15 residues. With 1 base clipped from V and 12 bases from J, the junction kept 6 bases outside the gene matches. CDR1 is SGHVS, CDR2 FNYEAQ, per germline. In DNA form, the CDR3 reads TGTGCCAGCAGCTTAGTCACTAGCGGGGGGGCCCGGCAGTTCTTC. Translation gives CASSLVTSGGARQFF.

The V call is TRBV19, the J call TRBJ1-1; D gene unclear. Germline V CDR1 and CDR2: LNHDA, SQIVND (reference sequence). The CDR3 contains 15 residues. V lost 0 bases to trimming and J lost 2 bases, with 10 bases between them. This CDR3 is CASSIDRRINTEAFF. In nucleotides, the CDR3 is TGTGCCAGTAGTATAGATCGGCGGATAAACACTGAAGCTTTCTTT.

The chain carries TRBV7-9 and TRBJ2-1; possibly TRBD2 for D (6 bases). CDR3 length: 16 amino acids. The germline gives CDR1 SEHNR, CDR2 FQNEAQ (reference sequence). Between the trimmed V and J ends, which lost 0 bases and 9 bases, there was a span of 18 bases. The CDR3 DNA is TGTGCCAGCAGCTTAGCGGCGGGGCCCGAAAGCGGTGAGCAGTTCTTC. Translation: CASSLAAGPESGEQFF.